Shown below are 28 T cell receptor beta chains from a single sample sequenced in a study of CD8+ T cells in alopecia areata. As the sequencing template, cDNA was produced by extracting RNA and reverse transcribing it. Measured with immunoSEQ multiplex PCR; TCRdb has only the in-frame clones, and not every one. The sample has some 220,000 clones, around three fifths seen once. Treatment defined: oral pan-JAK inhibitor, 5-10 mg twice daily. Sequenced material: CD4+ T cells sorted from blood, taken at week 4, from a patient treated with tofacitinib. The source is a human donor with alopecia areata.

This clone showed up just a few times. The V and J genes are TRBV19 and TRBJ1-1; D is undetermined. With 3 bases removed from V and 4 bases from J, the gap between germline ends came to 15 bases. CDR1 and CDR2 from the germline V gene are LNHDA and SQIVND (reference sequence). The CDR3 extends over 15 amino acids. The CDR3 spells CASSIAGYFGTEAFF. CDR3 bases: TGTGCCAGTAGTATTGCGGGGTATTTTGGCACTGAAGCTTTCTTT.

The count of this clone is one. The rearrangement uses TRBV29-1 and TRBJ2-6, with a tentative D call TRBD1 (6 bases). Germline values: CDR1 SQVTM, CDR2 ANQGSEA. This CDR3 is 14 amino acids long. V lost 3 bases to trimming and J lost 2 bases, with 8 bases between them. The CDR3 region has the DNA TGCAGCGTTGACAGGGGTGCTGGGGCCAACGTCCTGACTTTC. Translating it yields CSVDRGAGANVLTF. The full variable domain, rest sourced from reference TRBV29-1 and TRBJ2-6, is SAVISQKPSRDICQRGTSLTIQCQVDSQVTMMFWYRQQPGQSLTLIATANQGSEATYESGFVIDKFPISRPNLTFSTLTVSNMSPEDSSIYLCSVDRGAGANVLTFGAGSRLTVL.

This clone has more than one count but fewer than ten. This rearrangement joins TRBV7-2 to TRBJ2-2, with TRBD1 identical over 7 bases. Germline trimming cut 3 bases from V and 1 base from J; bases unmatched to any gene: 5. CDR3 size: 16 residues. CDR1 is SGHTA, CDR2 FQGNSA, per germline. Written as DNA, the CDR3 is TGTGCCAGCAGCTTCGACAGGGCAGGGAACACCGGGGAGCTGTTTTTT. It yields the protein CASSFDRAGNTGELFF.

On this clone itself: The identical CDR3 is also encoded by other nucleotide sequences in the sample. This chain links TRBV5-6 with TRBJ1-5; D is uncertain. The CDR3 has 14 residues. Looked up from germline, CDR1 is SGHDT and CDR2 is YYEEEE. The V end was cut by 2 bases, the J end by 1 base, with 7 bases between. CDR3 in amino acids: CASSLGGSNQPQHF. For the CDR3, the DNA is TGTGCCAGCAGCTTAGGAGGGAGCAATCAGCCCCAGCATTTT.

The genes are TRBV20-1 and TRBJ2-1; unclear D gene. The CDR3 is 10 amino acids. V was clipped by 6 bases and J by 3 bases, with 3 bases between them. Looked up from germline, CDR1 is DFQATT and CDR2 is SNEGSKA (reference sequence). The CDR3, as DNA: TGCAGTGCCGACTACAATGAGCAGTTCTTC. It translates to CSADYNEQFF.

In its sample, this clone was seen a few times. In nucleotides, the CDR3 is TGCGCCAGCAGCCAAGTAGCGGTTACAGATACGCAGTATTTT. Amino acids: CASSQVAVTDTQYF. The J gene is TRBJ2-3, the V gene TRBV4-3; a weak D match, TRBD2 (6 bases). The CDR3 is 14 amino acids. V gave up 1 base and J gave up 3 bases, with 8 bases separating them. Germline assignment: CDR1 LGHNA and CDR2 YSLEER.

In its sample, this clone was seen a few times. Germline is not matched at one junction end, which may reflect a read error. The CDR3 here is CASSYRGQGHGTEAFF. Here the CDR3 DNA reads TGTGCCAGCAGTTACCGAGGACAGGGCCACGGAACTGAAGCTTTCTTT. V is TRBV10-3 and J is TRBJ1-1; TRBD1 matches 8 bases. Germline V gene data show CDR1 as ENHRY and CDR2 as SYGVKD. This CDR3 is 16 amino acids long.

Here the CDR3 DNA reads TGCAGCGTTGAAGTATCAGTTTTGAATGAGCAGTTCTTC. This sequence encodes CSVEVSVLNEQFF. The rearrangement joins TRBV29-1 to TRBJ2-1; the D is unclear. Germline loops: CDR1 SQVTM, CDR2 ANQGSEA. The CDR3 covers 13 residues. V gave up 1 base and J gave up 7 bases, with 11 bases separating them.

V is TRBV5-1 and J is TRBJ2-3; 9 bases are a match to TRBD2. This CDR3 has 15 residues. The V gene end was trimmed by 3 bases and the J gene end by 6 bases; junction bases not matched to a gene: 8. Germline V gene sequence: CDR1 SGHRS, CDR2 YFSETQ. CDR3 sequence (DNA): TGCGCCAGCAGCTGGGCCGGGACTAGCTCGGATACGCAGTATTTT. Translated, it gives CASSWAGTSSDTQYF.

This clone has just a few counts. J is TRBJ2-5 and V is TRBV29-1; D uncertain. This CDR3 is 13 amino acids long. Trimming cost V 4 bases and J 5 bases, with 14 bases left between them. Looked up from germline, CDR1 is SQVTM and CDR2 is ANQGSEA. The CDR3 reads CSVGMGLWETQYF. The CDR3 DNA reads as TGCAGCGTTGGTATGGGGTTGTGGGAGACCCAGTACTTC.

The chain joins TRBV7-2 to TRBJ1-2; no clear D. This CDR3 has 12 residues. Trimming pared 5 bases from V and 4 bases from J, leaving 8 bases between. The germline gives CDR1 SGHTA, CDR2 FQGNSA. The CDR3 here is CASSPAIYGYTF. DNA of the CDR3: TGTGCCAGCAGCCCTGCGATCTATGGCTACACCTTC. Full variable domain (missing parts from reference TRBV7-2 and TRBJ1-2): GAGVSQSPSNKVTEKGKDVELRCDPISGHTALYWYRQSLGQGLEFLIYFQGNSAPDKSGLPSDRFSAERTGGSVSTLTIQRTQQEDSAVYLCASSPAIYGYTFGSGTRLTVV.

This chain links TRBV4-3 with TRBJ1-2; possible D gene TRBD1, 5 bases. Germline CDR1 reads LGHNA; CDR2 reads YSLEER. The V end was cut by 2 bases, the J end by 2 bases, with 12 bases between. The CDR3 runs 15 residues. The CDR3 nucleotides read TGCGCCAGCAGCCAAAGGGGAGCGGCAAACTATGGCTACACCTTC. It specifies CASSQRGAANYGYTF.

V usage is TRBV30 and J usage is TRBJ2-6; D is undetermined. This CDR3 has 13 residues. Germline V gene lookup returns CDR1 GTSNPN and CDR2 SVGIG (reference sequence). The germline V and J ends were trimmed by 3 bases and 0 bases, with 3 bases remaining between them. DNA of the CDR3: TGTGCCTGGAGGATCTCTGGGGCCAACGTCCTGACTTTC. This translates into CAWRISGANVLTF.

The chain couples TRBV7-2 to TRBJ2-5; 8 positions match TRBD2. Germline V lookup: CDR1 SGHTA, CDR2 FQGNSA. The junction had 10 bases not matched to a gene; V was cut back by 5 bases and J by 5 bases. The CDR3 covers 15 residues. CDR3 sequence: CASSDYRGGRETQYF. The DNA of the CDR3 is TGTGCCAGCAGCGACTACCGGGGGGGCCGCGAGACCCAGTACTTC.

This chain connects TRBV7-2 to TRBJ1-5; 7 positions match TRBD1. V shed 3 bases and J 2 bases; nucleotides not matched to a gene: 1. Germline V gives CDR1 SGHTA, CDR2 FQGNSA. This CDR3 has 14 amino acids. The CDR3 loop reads CASSFTGGNQPQHF. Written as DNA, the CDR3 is TGTGCCAGCAGCTTTACAGGGGGCAATCAGCCCCAGCATTTT.

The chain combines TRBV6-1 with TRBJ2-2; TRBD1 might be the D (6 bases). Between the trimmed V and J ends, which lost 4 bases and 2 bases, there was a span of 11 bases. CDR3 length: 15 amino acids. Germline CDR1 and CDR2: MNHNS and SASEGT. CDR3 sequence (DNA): TGTGCCAGCAGTGCTCGGACAGATAACACCGGGGAGCTGTTTTTT. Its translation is CASSARTDNTGELFF.

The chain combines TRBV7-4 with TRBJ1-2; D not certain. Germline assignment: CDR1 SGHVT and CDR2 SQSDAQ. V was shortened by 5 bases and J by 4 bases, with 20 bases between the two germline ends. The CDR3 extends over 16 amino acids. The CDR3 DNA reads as TGTGCCAGCAGCAGCACAGCAGCTCGAAAGACCTATGGCTACACCTTC. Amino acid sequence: CASSSTAARKTYGYTF.

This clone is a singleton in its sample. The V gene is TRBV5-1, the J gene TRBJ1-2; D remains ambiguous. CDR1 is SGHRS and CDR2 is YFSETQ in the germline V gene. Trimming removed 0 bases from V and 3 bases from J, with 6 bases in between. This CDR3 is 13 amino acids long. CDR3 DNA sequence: TGCGCCAGCAGCTTGGCCCAGGACTATGGCTACACCTTC. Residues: CASSLAQDYGYTF.

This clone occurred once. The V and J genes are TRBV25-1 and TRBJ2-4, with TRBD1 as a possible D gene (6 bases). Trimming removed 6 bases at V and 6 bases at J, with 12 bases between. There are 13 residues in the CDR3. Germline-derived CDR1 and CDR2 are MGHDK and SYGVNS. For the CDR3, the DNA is TGTGCCAGCAGACCGATACAGGGAAACATTCAGTACTTC. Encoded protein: CASRPIQGNIQYF.

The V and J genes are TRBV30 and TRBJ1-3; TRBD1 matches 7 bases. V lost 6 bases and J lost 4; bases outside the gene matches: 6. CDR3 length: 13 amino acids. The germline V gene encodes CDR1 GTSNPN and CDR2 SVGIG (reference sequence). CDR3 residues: CACKTGNGNTIYF. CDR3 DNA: TGTGCCTGCAAGACAGGGAACGGAAACACCATATATTTT.

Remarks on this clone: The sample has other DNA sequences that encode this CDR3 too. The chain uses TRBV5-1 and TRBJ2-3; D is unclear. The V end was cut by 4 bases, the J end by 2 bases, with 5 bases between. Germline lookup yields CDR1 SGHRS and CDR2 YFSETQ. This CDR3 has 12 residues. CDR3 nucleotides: TGCGCCAGCAGCCCGAACACAGATACGCAGTATTTT. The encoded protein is CASSPNTDTQYF.

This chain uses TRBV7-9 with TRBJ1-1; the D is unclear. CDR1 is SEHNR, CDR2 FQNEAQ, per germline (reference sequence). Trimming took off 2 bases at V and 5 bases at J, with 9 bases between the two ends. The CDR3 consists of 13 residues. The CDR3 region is CASSLSLGTEAFF. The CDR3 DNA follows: TGTGCCAGCAGCTTATCGCTGGGAACTGAAGCTTTCTTT.

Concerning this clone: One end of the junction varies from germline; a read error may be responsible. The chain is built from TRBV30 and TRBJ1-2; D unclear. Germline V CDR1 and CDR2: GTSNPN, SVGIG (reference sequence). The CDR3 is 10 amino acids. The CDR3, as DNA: TGCGTAAGCAGGAAAGATGGCTACACCTTC. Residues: CVSRKDGYTF. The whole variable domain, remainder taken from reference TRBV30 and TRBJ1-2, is SQTIHQWPATLVQPVGSPLSLECTVEGTSNPNLYWYRQAAGRGLQLLFYSVGIGQISSEVPQNLSASRPQDRQFILSSKKLLLSDSGFYLCVSRKDGYTFGSGTRLTVV.

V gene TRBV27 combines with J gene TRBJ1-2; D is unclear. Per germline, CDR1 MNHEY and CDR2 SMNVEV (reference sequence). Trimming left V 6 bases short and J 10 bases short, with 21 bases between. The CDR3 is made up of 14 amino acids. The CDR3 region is CASSHRGQEYIYTF. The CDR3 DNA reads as TGTGCCAGCAGCCACCGAGGCCAGGAGTATATCTACACCTTC.

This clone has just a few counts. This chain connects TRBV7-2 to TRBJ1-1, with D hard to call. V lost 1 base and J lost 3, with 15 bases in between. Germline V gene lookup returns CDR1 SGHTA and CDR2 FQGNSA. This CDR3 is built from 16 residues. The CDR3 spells CASSLESQRRYTEAFF. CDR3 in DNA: TGTGCCAGCAGCTTAGAGTCTCAGCGGCGGTACACTGAAGCTTTCTTT.

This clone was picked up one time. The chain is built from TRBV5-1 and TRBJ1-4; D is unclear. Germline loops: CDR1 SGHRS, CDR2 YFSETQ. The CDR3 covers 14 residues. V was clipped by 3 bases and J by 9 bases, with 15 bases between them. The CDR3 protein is CASSSQAFPQKLFF. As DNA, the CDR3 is TGCGCCAGCAGCTCCCAAGCCTTTCCTCAAAAACTGTTTTTT.

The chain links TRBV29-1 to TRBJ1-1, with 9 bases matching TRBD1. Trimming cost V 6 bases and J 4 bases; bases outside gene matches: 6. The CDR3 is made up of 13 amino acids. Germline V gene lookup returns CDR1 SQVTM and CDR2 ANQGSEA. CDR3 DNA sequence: TGCAGCGTGCAACAGGGGGCGAGCACTGAAGCTTTCTTT. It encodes CSVQQGASTEAFF.

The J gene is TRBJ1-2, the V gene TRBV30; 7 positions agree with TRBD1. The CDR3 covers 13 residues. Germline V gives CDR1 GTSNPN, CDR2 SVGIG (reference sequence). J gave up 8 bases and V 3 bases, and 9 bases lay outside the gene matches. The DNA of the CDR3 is TGTGCCTGGAGAGAACAGGGGAAGGCGGGCTACACCTTC. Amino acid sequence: CAWREQGKAGYTF.